This entry lists 28 T cell receptor beta chains sequenced from one sample in a study of identical twins (dated by TCRdb to the mid-2010s). Preparation of the library involved 5' RACE. Sequenced on an Illumina HiSeq 2000. TCRdb reworked the public reads: Q25 trimming with fastp, MiXCR clone assembly, productive beta chains retained. Rows with a matching CDR3 protein are joined into one entry that keeps the most common DNA and genes. This sample lists approximately 550,000 distinct CDR3 sequences; around 22% were detected once. The ten biggest clones cover approximately 0.52% of the sample. These data also featured in a second study, about yellow fever vaccine responses in identical twins.

The sequencing sample was made of CD4+ T cells sorted from blood. The receptors originated from a woman between 18 and 29 years old in good health.

The rearrangement uses TRBV28 and TRBJ2-1; 7 bases line up with TRBD1. The CDR3 has 15 residues. V shed 6 bases and J 4 bases; nucleotides not matched to a gene: 9. Germline CDR1 reads MDHEN; CDR2 reads SYDVKM. The CDR3 DNA reads TGTGCCAGCAGAAAATCAGGGGGTTTATACAATGAGCAGTTCTTC. It encodes CASRKSGGLYNEQFF.

This clonotype showed up just a few times. V and J are TRBV7-6 and TRBJ2-1; 9 bases are shared with TRBD1. Germline assignment: CDR1 SGHVS and CDR2 FNYEAQ. This CDR3 comprises 15 residues. After removal of 2 bases from V and 15 bases from J, the junction contained 14 bases not matched to a gene. The CDR3 DNA is TGTGCCAGCAGCTTAACCACCGGGACAGGGATGATTTTGTTCTTC. Its protein is CASSLTTGTGMILFF.

The V and J genes are TRBV27 and TRBJ2-1, with a weak D call TRBD1 (5 bases). Germline V gene sequence: CDR1 MNHEY, CDR2 SMNVEV (reference sequence). With 2 bases removed from V and 3 bases from J, the gap between germline ends came to 17 bases. The CDR3 sequence is 17 residues long. The CDR3: CASSLNPTQGRYNEQFF. The DNA for the CDR3 is TGTGCCAGCAGTTTAAACCCCACCCAGGGTCGCTACAATGAGCAGTTCTTC.

This clonotype has ten or more counts. The V gene is TRBV7-8, the J gene TRBJ2-3; TRBD2 is a possible D gene (6 bases). Germline loops: CDR1 SGHVS, CDR2 FQNEAQ. V lost 4 bases and J 2 bases, leaving 10 bases between the germline ends. The CDR3 runs to 14 residues. DNA of the CDR3: TGTGCCAGCAGCTCCAGGGACTTCACAGATACGCAGTATTTT. Its protein is CASSSRDFTDTQYF.

The table lists this clonotype with a few counts. This sequence joins TRBV29-1 and TRBJ2-3; 10 bases are shared with TRBD2. There are 13 residues in the CDR3. Trimming at V came to 7 bases and at J to 4 bases, leaving 5 bases not matched to a gene. CDR1 and CDR2 (germline): SQVTM, ANQGSEA. The CDR3 is CSASSGGPDTQYF. The CDR3 nucleotides read TGCAGCGCGTCTAGCGGGGGCCCAGATACGCAGTATTTT.

The chain joins TRBV11-3 to TRBJ2-7; 10 bases align to TRBD2. Germline CDR1 SGHNT, CDR2 YENEEA. This CDR3 comprises 14 residues. The V and J ends lost 5 bases and 5 bases, in that order; junction bases with no gene match: 6. The CDR3 DNA reads as TGTGCCAGCAGCCCTAGCGGGAGTCTAGACGAGCAGTACTTC. This gives the protein CASSPSGSLDEQYF.

The rearrangement uses TRBV12-3 or TRBV12-4 and TRBJ2-3; weak D call: TRBD2 (6 bases). The CDR3 sequence is 13 residues long. Trimming shortened V by 2 bases and J by 4 bases, and 7 bases separated the two germline ends. CDR3 coding DNA: TGTGCCAGCAGTTTATGGGGGGCAGATACGCAGTATTTT. Translating gives CASSLWGADTQYF.

This sequence joins TRBV7-9 and TRBJ2-2; TRBD1 aligns across 7 bases. This CDR3 has 17 amino acids. Germline CDR1 is SEHNR and CDR2 is FQNEAQ (reference sequence). V lost 6 bases, J lost 0 bases, and 10 bases stayed unmatched. The CDR3 nucleotides are TGTGCCAGCAGGTCACGAGCAGGGGGAACGAACACCGGGGAGCTGTTTTTT. Translated: CASRSRAGGTNTGELFF.

The chain couples TRBV5-1 to TRBJ2-5, with 9 bases aligning to TRBD2. J was trimmed by 5 bases and V by 2 bases; bases with no gene match: 4. The CDR3 loop spans 14 amino acids. Germline CDR1 is SGHRS and CDR2 is YFSETQ. The CDR3 bases are TGCGCCAGCAGCTTCGGTGCGGGGGGGGAGACCCAGTACTTC. Translation gives CASSFGAGGETQYF.

This clonotype has a handful of counts. The rearrangement uses TRBV2 and TRBJ2-6; D ambiguous. V lost 7 bases to trimming and J lost 2 bases, with 9 bases between them. This CDR3 has 14 amino acids. The germline V gene encodes CDR1 SNHLY and CDR2 FYNNEI. CDR3 sequence: CASNHETGANVLTF. DNA for the CDR3: TGTGCCAGCAACCATGAGACTGGGGCCAACGTCCTGACTTTC.

The gene calls are TRBV11-2 and TRBJ2-5, with 7 bases matching TRBD1. Trimming cost V 5 bases and J 4 bases; bases outside gene matches: 10. The CDR3 is made up of 15 amino acids. Germline values: CDR1 SGHAT, CDR2 FQNNGV. CDR3 coding DNA: TGTGCCAGCAGCCCAATTCGGGACAGTCCAGAGACCCAGTACTTC. It translates to CASSPIRDSPETQYF.

The CDR3 loop reads CASSPQRQRWGAGDTQYF. CDR3 nucleotides: TGTGCCAGCAGCCCACAAAGGCAGCGTTGGGGGGCCGGAGATACGCAGTATTTT. V is TRBV11-3 and J is TRBJ2-3; D is tentatively TRBD1 or TRBD2 (6 bases each). Looked up from germline, CDR1 is SGHNT and CDR2 is YENEEA. The CDR3 has 18 amino acids. V was clipped by 5 bases and J by 5 bases, with 26 bases between them.

The chain couples TRBV4-2 to TRBJ2-3; 7 bases line up with TRBD2. CDR1 LGHNA and CDR2 YNFKEQ come from the germline V gene. After removal of 6 bases from V and 2 bases from J, the junction contained 14 bases not matched to a gene. This CDR3 spans 17 amino acids. Here the CDR3 reads CASSPLSREEFTDTQYF. DNA for the CDR3: TGTGCCAGCAGTCCACTCTCCCGGGAGGAGTTCACAGATACGCAGTATTTT.

The rearrangement links TRBV9 to TRBJ2-2; 7 nucleotides match TRBD2. Germline lookup yields CDR1 SGDLS and CDR2 YYNGEE. Trimming removed 0 bases from V and 1 base from J; junction bases left unmatched: 3. The CDR3 loop spans 16 amino acids. This CDR3 is CASSVVSSGNTGELFF. The CDR3 DNA sequence: TGTGCCAGCAGCGTAGTTTCTAGCGGGAACACCGGGGAGCTGTTTTTT.

The chain is built from TRBV7-9 and TRBJ2-1, with TRBD2 identical over 8 bases. The CDR3 length is 17 residues. The junction had 14 bases not matched to a gene; V was cut back by 5 bases and J by 5 bases. The germline V gene encodes CDR1 SEHNR and CDR2 FQNEAQ (reference sequence). The CDR3 DNA sequence: TGTGCCAGCAGCGCCCCCTTCGGGGGGGTCGGGAACAATGAGCAGTTCTTC. The encoded protein is CASSAPFGGVGNNEQFF.

This clonotype was seen only a few times. V and J are TRBV25-1 and TRBJ1-1; 8 positions agree with TRBD1. The CDR3 runs 15 residues. V trimming: 4 bases; J trimming: 1 base; junction bases outside the gene matches: 5. The germline gives CDR1 MGHDK, CDR2 SYGVNS. The CDR3 reads CASSAAGGANTEAFF. DNA of the CDR3: TGTGCCAGCAGTGCCGCAGGGGGCGCGAACACTGAAGCTTTCTTT.

This clonotype was counted a few times. The V call is TRBV3-1, the J call TRBJ1-6; 9 bases fit TRBD1. Per the germline V gene, CDR1 is LGHDT and CDR2 is YNNKEL (reference sequence). Trimming cost V 2 bases and J 8 bases; bases outside gene matches: 4. This CDR3 region has 15 residues. This CDR3 reads CASSQLWTGDSPLHF. CDR3 in DNA: TGTGCCAGCAGCCAACTCTGGACAGGGGATTCACCCCTCCACTTT.

The chain uses TRBV7-2 and TRBJ2-4, with a weak D call TRBD2 (5 bases). Looked up from germline, CDR1 is SGHTA and CDR2 is FQGNSA. CDR3 length: 15 amino acids. V was cut by 5 bases and J by 1 base, with 12 bases left in between. For the CDR3, the DNA is TGTGCCAGCAGCGGTAGCGTCCTGGCCAAAAACATTCAGTACTTC. As protein: CASSGSVLAKNIQYF.

A few counts support this clonotype. CDR3 coding DNA: TGCAGTCCTTCGACCCTCAATGAGCAGTTCTTC. Protein: CSPSTLNEQFF. The chain combines TRBV20-1 with TRBJ2-1; D not resolved. The CDR3 runs 11 residues. From germline, CDR1 is DFQATT and CDR2 SNEGSKA (reference sequence). The germline V and J ends were trimmed by 8 bases and 6 bases, with 11 bases remaining between them.

Only a few counts were recorded for this clonotype. The rearrangement joins TRBV7-9 to TRBJ2-1; D is uncertain. Looked up from germline, CDR1 is SEHNR and CDR2 is FQNEAQ (reference sequence). CDR3 length equals 13 residues. The V end was cut by 3 bases, the J end by 9 bases, with 12 bases between. Here the CDR3 DNA reads TGTGCCAGCAGCTTTATGGGGAAGGCTGAGCAGTTCTTC. Its protein is CASSFMGKAEQFF. The full variable domain, completed using reference TRBV7-9 and TRBJ2-1, is DTGVSQNPRHKITKRGQNVTFRCDPISEHNRLYWYRQTLGQGPEFLTYFQNEAQLEKSRLLSDRFSAERPKGSFSTLEIQRTEQGDSAMYLCASSFMGKAEQFFGPGTRLTVL.

The chain couples TRBV5-1 to TRBJ2-2; the D gene could be TRBD1 or TRBD2 (5 bases each). The CDR3 contains 16 residues. Deletions cut 0 bases from V and 2 bases from J, with 11 bases between. The germline V gene encodes CDR1 SGHRS and CDR2 YFSETQ. The CDR3 is CASSLDGTSNTGELFF. CDR3 nucleotides: TGCGCCAGCAGCTTGGACGGGACGAGTAACACCGGGGAGCTGTTTTTT.

This chain links TRBV6-1 with TRBJ2-7; possibly TRBD1 for D (5 bases). CDR1 and CDR2 from the germline V gene are MNHNS and SASEGT. Trimming pared 6 bases from V and 0 bases from J, leaving 18 bases between. This CDR3 comprises 16 residues. CDR3 sequence: CASRDIAGIPSYEQYF. CDR3 DNA: TGTGCCAGCAGGGACATCGCAGGCATTCCCTCCTACGAGCAGTACTTC.

The rearrangement uses TRBV11-1 and TRBJ2-1; the D gene is possibly TRBD2 (5 bases). The CDR3 consists of 18 residues. Germline lookup yields CDR1 SGHAT and CDR2 FQDESV (reference sequence). The germline V and J ends were trimmed by 4 bases and 0 bases, with 19 bases remaining between them. The CDR3 region is CASSSSPGRGSSYNEQFF. The CDR3 nucleotides are TGTGCCAGCAGCTCAAGCCCGGGCCGGGGAAGCTCCTACAATGAGCAGTTCTTC.

This clonotype was observed a few times. V and J are TRBV2 and TRBJ2-1; the D gene is possibly TRBD2 (5 bases). Trimming removed 7 bases at V and 9 bases at J, with 22 bases between. CDR1 is SNHLY, CDR2 FYNNEI, per germline. CDR3 length: 15 amino acids. As DNA, the CDR3 is TGTGCCAGCACCAAGCAGAGGGCTAGTGAGGCTGAGCAGTTCTTC. Translated, it gives CASTKQRASEAEQFF. The full variable domain, in which reference TRBV2 and TRBJ2-1 provide the parts outside the CDR3, is EPEVTQTPSHQVTQMGQEVILRCVPISNHLYFYWYRQILGQKVEFLVSFYNNEISEKSEIFDDQFSVERPDGSNFTLKIRSTKLEDSAMYFCASTKQRASEAEQFFGPGTRLTVL.

This clonotype was detected a few times. The chain recombines TRBV18 with TRBJ2-7, with D possibly matching TRBD1 (5 bases). The V end was cut by 3 bases, the J end by 4 bases, with 7 bases between. Germline V gene sequence: CDR1 KGHSH, CDR2 LQKENI. CDR3 size: 12 residues. The CDR3: CASSPREYEQYF. CDR3 nucleotide sequence: TGTGCCAGCTCACCCAGGGAATACGAGCAGTACTTC.

This clonotype was found a few times. The gene calls are TRBV7-8 and TRBJ2-5, with D tentatively TRBD2 (6 bases). The CDR3 runs to 17 residues. CDR1 and CDR2 (germline): SGHVS, FQNEAQ. V gave up 0 bases and J gave up 3 bases, with 17 bases separating them. The CDR3: CASSLAPWAASEETQYF. The CDR3 region has the DNA TGTGCCAGCAGCTTAGCTCCCTGGGCCGCTAGCGAAGAGACCCAGTACTTC.

V usage is TRBV7-6 and J usage is TRBJ2-1, with a tentative D call TRBD1 (5 bases). This CDR3 spans 15 amino acids. Germline loops: CDR1 SGHVS, CDR2 FNYEAQ. V gave up 2 bases and J gave up 9 bases, with 17 bases separating them. CDR3 sequence reads: CASSLNSARQGEQFF. In DNA form, the CDR3 reads TGTGCCAGCAGCTTAAATTCCGCTAGGCAGGGTGAGCAGTTCTTC.

The J gene is TRBJ1-1, the V gene TRBV6-5, with TRBD1 matching 8 bases. The length of the CDR3 is 14 residues. Germline assignment: CDR1 MNHEY and CDR2 SVGAGI. V trimming: 2 bases; J trimming: 1 base; junction bases outside the gene matches: 0. As DNA, the CDR3 is TGTGCCAGCAGTTACGGGACAGGGAACACTGAAGCTTTCTTT. The encoded protein is CASSYGTGNTEAFF.